The sequence of this TCR beta chain was determined in a study of cytomegalovirus exposure and HLA in healthy donors. Study-level findings and limits: Listed as cytomegalovirus-associated were about 160 TCR beta chains. Researchers reported in a later analysis that a missense DCLRE1C variant was tied to TCR beta V- and J-gene trimming. Specificity of a few CMV-associated chains for CMV antigens was verified in vitro.

Details on this clone: What it binds is not known.

The germline V gene encodes CDR1 LNHDA and CDR2 SQIVND (reference sequence). Germline trimming cut 7 bases from V and 4 bases from J; bases unmatched to any gene: 10. CDR3 length: 16 residues. Researchers ran the PCR with 60 Vbeta and 13 Jbeta primers. Generated by immunoSEQ multiplex PCR, the TCRdb table keeps only in-frame clones and is missing some. The repertoire holds 90,000 to 150,000 clones, with about 76% as singletons. The source of this sequence is a woman between 40 and 50 years old in good health and CMV-seropositive. V and J are TRBV19 and TRBJ1-2; 12 nucleotides agree with TRBD1. Sequenced input: PBMCs. The CDR3, as DNA: TGTGCCAGTACCACGGGACAGGGGGCGCCTCGCTATGGCTACACCTTC. Amino acid sequence: CASTTGQGAPRYGYTF.